These T cell receptor beta chains were read from a single sample in a study of blood T cell repertoires in COVID-19. Clones were read by immunoSEQ multiplex PCR, and TCRdb kept only the in-frame ones, dropping some. The table lists tens of thousands of clones, about nine tenths of them singletons. Specimen: peripheral blood. The receptor set was obtained from a man aged 60 to 75 with active COVID-19. The CDR3 runs from the conserved cysteine through the conserved F or W. D genes are given only for firm matches. Only some rows state a clone size, as once, few, many or a class for expanded clones.

>TRBV12-2|16|NA|TRBJ2-1|NA
CASRLAPWTDYNEQFF
TGTGCAAGTCGCTTAGCCCCTTGGACAGATTACAATGAGCAGTTCTTC
>TRBV10-2|16|NA|TRBJ2-7|TRBD2
CASSETAGGPSAEQYF
TGCGCCAGCAGTGAGACGGCGGGAGGGCCGTCAGCCGAGCAGTACTTC
>TRBV6-2/TRBV6-3|16|NA|TRBJ2-3|TRBD2
CASSYPGTSAPHTQYF
TGTGCCAGCAGTTACCCCGGGACTAGCGCGCCGCATACGCAGTATTTT
>TRBV19|15|NA|TRBJ2-2|NA
CASSIRRSAAGELFF
TGTGCCAGTAGTATTCGACGTTCGGCGGCCGGGGAGCTGTTTTTT
>TRBV7-9|15|NA|TRBJ2-5|NA
CASSLAELAQETQYF
TGTGCCAGCAGCTTAGCAGAACTAGCCCAAGAGACCCAGTACTTC
>TRBV28|14|NA|TRBJ1-2|TRBD1
CASSRRQGSYGYTF
TGTGCCAGCAGTCGCCGACAGGGGAGCTATGGCTACACCTTC
>TRBV27|15|NA|TRBJ2-3|NA
CASGSLGTITDTQYF
TGTGCCAGCGGGTCGCTCGGGACAATCACAGATACGCAGTATTTT
>TRBV11-2|13|few|TRBJ1-4|NA
CASSQGHNEKLFF
TGTGCCAGCTCACAGGGTCATAATGAAAAACTGTTTTTT
>TRBV6-2/TRBV6-3|17|NA|TRBJ2-5|TRBD1
CASSLQRDRQYQETQYF
TGTGCCAGCAGTCTCCAACGGGACAGACAGTACCAAGAGACCCAGTACTTC
>TRBV5-6|14|NA|TRBJ1-1|NA
CASSLGPGATEAFF
TGTGCCAGCAGCTTGGGTCCAGGGGCCACTGAAGCTTTCTTT
>TRBV7-2|15|NA|TRBJ2-1|NA
CASSFLGTTYNEQFF
TGTGCCAGCAGCTTCCTAGGGACAACCTACAATGAGCAGTTCTTC
>TRBV5-6|13|NA|TRBJ2-7|NA
CASSFTSTYEQYF
TGTGCCAGCAGCTTTACTTCCACCTACGAGCAGTACTTC
>TRBV2|12|NA|TRBJ2-3|NA
CASNLATDTQYF
TGTGCCAGCAATTTAGCGACAGATACGCAGTATTTT
>TRBV7-9|16|NA|TRBJ2-7|TRBD2
CASSPRTGLAWYEQYF
TGTGCCAGCAGCCCACGGACAGGACTAGCGTGGTACGAGCAGTACTTC
>TRBV18|20|NA|TRBJ2-6|TRBD2
CASTSRLVLAGNSGANVLTF
TGTGCCAGCACCTCTCGACTCGTACTAGCGGGAAACTCTGGGGCCAACGTCCTGACTTTC
>TRBV2|16|NA|TRBJ2-2|TRBD1
CASSSLDRANTGELFF
TGTGCCAGCAGTTCCCTCGACAGGGCGAACACCGGGGAGCTGTTTTTT
>TRBV2|15|NA|TRBJ2-5|TRBD1
CASNRQGARGETQYF
TGTGCCAGCAATAGACAGGGGGCGCGCGGAGAGACCCAGTACTTC
>TRBV2|15|NA|TRBJ2-5|NA
CASRPMAGTQETQYF
TGTGCCAGCAGGCCCATGGCGGGGACTCAAGAGACCCAGTACTTC
>TRBV7-2|16|once|TRBJ2-7|TRBD2
CASSLVAGGTSYEQYF
TGTGCCAGCAGCTTAGTGGCGGGGGGCACATCCTACGAGCAGTACTTC
>TRBV11-1|15|NA|TRBJ1-2|TRBD1
CASSPRTGIVHGYTF
TGTGCCAGCAGCCCTCGGACAGGGATAGTACATGGCTACACCTTC
>TRBV6-4|15|few|TRBJ2-7|TRBD2
CASSQEGTSGREQYF
TGTGCCAGCAGTCAAGAGGGGACTAGCGGGAGAGAGCAGTACTTC
>TRBV19|12|NA|TRBJ2-4|TRBD2
CASSAGGAGVNF
TGTGCCAGTAGTGCGGGGGGGGCGGGAGTGAACTTC
>TRBV9|15|NA|TRBJ1-6|NA
CASSSRADLASPLHF
TGTGCCAGCAGCTCGCGGGCAGATCTAGCTTCACCCCTCCACTTT
>TRBV11-2|15|NA|TRBJ2-3|NA
CASSLWGLSTDTQYF
TGTGCCAGCAGCTTGTGGGGACTGAGCACAGATACGCAGTATTTT
>TRBV29-1|13|NA|TRBJ1-5|TRBD1
CSVGQGQGQPQHF
TGCAGCGTTGGACAGGGGCAGGGTCAGCCCCAGCATTTT
>TRBV6-2/TRBV6-3|13|NA|TRBJ2-7|NA
CASSYSEFYEQYF
TGTGCCAGCAGTTACTCAGAGTTCTACGAGCAGTACTTC
>TRBV3-1/TRBV3-2|15|NA|TRBJ2-7|TRBD2
CASSQSLAGPEEQYF
TGTGCCAGCAGCCAAAGCTTAGCGGGACCGGAGGAGCAGTACTTC
>TRBV12-5|13|NA|TRBJ2-7|TRBD1
CASGLTGAYEQYF
TGTGCTAGTGGTCTGACAGGGGCCTACGAGCAGTACTTC
>TRBV4-2|17|NA|TRBJ2-7|NA
CASSQDYPFDRYYEQYF
TGTGCCAGCAGCCAAGACTACCCTTTCGACAGGTACTACGAGCAGTACTTC
>TRBV6-4|15|NA|TRBJ2-1|NA
CASSDGTAGGNEQFF
TGTGCCAGCAGTGACGGAACGGCGGGCGGCAATGAGCAGTTCTTC
>TRBV19|16|NA|TRBJ2-1|TRBD2
CASSSIAGGPGNEQFF
TGTGCCAGTAGTTCAATAGCGGGAGGGCCGGGGAATGAGCAGTTCTTC
>TRBV30|13|NA|TRBJ2-2|NA
CAWSVYSTGELFF
TGTGCCTGGAGTGTCTACTCCACCGGGGAGCTGTTTTTT
>TRBV4-1|14|few|TRBJ2-7|NA
CASSQLLGGYEQYF
TGCGCCAGCAGCCAGCTCCTGGGGGGCTACGAGCAGTACTTC
>TRBV7-3|16|NA|TRBJ2-2|TRBD1
CASSLLGQGNTGELFF
TGTGCCAGCAGCTTATTGGGACAGGGCAACACCGGGGAGCTGTTTTTT
>TRBV7-8|13|NA|TRBJ2-7|TRBD2
CASSQSNMLAGYF
TGTGCCAGCAGCCAATCAAACATGCTAGCGGGGTACTTC
>TRBV5-6|16|NA|TRBJ1-3|NA
CASSRSPGLSGNTIYF
TGTGCCAGCAGCCGAAGCCCAGGCCTCTCTGGAAACACCATATATTTT
>TRBV6-4|16|NA|TRBJ1-2|TRBD1
CASSDTGQGSIYGYTF
TGTGCCAGCAGTGACACTGGACAGGGCTCTATCTATGGCTACACCTTC
>TRBV5-8|17|NA|TRBJ2-1|TRBD2
CASSSRLAGSSYNEQFF
TGTGCCAGCAGCTCCAGACTAGCGGGGAGCTCCTACAATGAGCAGTTCTTC
>TRBV19|13|NA|TRBJ2-7|NA
CASSIQGGSEQYF
TGTGCCAGTAGTATTCAGGGCGGATCCGAGCAGTACTTC
>TRBV4-1|18|NA|TRBJ2-2|TRBD1
CASSGQGGPNANTGELFF
TGCGCCAGCAGCGGACAGGGGGGACCTAACGCGAACACCGGGGAGCTGTTTTTT